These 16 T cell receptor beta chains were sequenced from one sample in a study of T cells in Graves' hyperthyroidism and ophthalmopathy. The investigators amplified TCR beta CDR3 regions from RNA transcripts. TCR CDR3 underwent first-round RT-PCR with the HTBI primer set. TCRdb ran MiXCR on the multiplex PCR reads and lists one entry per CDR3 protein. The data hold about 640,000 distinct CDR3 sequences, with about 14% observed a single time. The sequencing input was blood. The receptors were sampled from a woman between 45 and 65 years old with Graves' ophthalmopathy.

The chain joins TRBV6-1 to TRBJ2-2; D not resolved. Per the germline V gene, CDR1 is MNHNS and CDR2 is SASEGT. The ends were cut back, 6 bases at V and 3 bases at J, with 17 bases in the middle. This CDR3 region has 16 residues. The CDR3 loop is CASRRAISGYTGELFF. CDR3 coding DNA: TGTGCCAGCAGGAGAGCAATAAGTGGGTACACCGGGGAGCTGTTTTTT.

The CDR3 DNA is TGTGCCAGCAGCCTAGACCTCGGGGAGCTGTTTTTT. This encodes CASSLDLGELFF. The chain is built from TRBV7-6 and TRBJ2-2; D is unclear. Per germline, CDR1 SGHVS and CDR2 FNYEAQ. With 5 bases removed from V and 7 bases from J, the gap between germline ends came to 8 bases. CDR3 length equals 12 residues.

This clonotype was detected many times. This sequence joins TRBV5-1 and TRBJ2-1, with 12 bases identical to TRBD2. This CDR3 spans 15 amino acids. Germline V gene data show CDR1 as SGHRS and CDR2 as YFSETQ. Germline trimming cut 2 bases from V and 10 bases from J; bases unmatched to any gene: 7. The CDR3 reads CASSFTSGRLDEQFF. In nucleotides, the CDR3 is TGCGCCAGCAGCTTTACTAGCGGGAGGTTAGACGAGCAGTTCTTC. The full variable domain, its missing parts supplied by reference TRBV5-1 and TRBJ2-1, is KAGVTQTPRYLIKTRGQQVTLSCSPISGHRSVSWYQQTPGQGLQFLFEYFSETQRNKGNFPGRFSGRQFSNSRSEMNVSTLELGDSALYLCASSFTSGRLDEQFFGPGTRLTVL.

This CDR3 is CAITAEGGRRNNEQFF. For the CDR3, the DNA is TGTGCCATCACGGCGGAGGGCGGGAGGCGCAACAATGAGCAGTTCTTC. V usage is TRBV10-3 and J usage is TRBJ2-1, with TRBD2 matching over 8 bases. J was trimmed by 5 bases and V by 7 bases; bases with no gene match: 13. Germline V gene sequence: CDR1 ENHRY, CDR2 SYGVKD. The CDR3 spans 16 residues.

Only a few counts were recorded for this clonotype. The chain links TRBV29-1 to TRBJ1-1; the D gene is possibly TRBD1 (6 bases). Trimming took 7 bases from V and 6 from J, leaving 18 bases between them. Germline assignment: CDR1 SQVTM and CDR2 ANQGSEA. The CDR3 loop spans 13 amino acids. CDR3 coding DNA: TGCAGCGCCCGAAGGGACACGGTCTCTGAAGCTTTCTTT. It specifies CSARRDTVSEAFF.

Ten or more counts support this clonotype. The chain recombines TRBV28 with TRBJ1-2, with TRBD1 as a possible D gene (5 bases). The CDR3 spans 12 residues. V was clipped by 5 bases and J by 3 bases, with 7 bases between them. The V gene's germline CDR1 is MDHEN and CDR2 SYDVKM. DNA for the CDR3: TGTGCCAGCAGTCGGGACGACTATGGCTACACCTTC. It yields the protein CASSRDDYGYTF.

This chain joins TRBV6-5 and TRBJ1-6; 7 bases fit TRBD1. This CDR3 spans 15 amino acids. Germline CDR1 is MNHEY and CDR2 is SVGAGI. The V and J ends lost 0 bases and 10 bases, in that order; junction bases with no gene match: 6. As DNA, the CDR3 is TGTGCCAGCAGTTACTCCGGCAGGGGGGGATCACCCCTCCACTTT. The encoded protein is CASSYSGRGGSPLHF.

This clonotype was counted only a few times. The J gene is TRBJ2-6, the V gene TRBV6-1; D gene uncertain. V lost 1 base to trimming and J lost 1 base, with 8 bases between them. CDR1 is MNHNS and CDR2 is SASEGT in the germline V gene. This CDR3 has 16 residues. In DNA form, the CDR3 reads TGTGCCAGCAGTGAAGGACGAAAGTCTGGGGCCAACGTCCTGACTTTC. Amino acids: CASSEGRKSGANVLTF.

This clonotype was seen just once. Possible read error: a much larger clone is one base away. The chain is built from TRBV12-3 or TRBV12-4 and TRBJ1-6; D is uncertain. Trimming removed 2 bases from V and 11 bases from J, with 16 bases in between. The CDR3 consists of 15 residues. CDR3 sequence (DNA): TGTGCCAGCAGTTTACTAGGGTTACTTGGTCCACCCCTCCACTTT. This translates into CASSLLGLLGPPLHF.

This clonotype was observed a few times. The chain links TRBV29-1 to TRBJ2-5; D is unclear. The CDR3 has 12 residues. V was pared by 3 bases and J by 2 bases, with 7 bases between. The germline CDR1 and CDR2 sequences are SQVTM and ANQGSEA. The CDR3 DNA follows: TGCAGCGTTGATCTGAGACAAGAGACCCAGTACTTC. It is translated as CSVDLRQETQYF.

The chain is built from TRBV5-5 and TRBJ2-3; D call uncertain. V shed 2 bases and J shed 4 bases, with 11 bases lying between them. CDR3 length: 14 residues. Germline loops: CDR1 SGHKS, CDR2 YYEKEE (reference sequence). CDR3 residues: CASSFLKLPDTQYF. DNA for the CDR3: TGTGCCAGCAGCTTTTTAAAGCTTCCAGATACGCAGTATTTT.

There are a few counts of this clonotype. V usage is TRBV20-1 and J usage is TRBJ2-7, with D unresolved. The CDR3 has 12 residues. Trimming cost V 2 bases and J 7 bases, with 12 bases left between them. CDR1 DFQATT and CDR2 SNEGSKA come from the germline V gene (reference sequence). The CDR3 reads CSARTDPWEQYF. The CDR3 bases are TGCAGTGCTAGAACGGACCCTTGGGAGCAGTACTTC.

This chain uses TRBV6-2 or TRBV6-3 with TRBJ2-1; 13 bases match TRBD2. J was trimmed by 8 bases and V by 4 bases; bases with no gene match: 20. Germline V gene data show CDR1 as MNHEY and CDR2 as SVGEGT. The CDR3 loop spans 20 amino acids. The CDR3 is CASSSPPGTAPGTSGDEQFF. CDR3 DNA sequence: TGTGCCAGCAGTTCACCCCCCGGGACTGCCCCCGGGACTAGCGGGGATGAGCAGTTCTTC.

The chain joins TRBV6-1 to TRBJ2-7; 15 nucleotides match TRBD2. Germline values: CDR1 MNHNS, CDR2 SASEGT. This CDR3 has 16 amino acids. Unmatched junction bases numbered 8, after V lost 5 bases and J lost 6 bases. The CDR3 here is CASSWTSGRESREQYF. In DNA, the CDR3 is TGTGCCAGCAGTTGGACTAGCGGGAGGGAGTCACGCGAGCAGTACTTC.

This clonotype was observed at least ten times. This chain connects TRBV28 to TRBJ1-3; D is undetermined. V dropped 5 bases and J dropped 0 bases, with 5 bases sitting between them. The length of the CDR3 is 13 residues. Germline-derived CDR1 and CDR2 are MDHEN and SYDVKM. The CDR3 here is CASSLFSGNTIYF. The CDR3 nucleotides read TGTGCCAGCAGTCTCTTCTCTGGAAACACCATATATTTT.

The CDR3 here is CASSTPGTPNEKLFF. The CDR3 nucleotides read TGTGCCAGCTCGACTCCCGGGACACCGAATGAAAAACTGTTTTTT. The chain uses TRBV9 and TRBJ1-4, with D possibly TRBD1 on 6 matching bases. Trimming left V 7 bases short and J 5 bases short, with 18 bases between. CDR3 length: 15 residues. CDR1 and CDR2 (germline): SGDLS, YYNGEE.